This T cell receptor beta chain was sequenced during a study of cytomegalovirus exposure and HLA in healthy donors. Study conclusions and caveats: Accounts indicate the classifier identified cytomegalovirus status with strong specificity and sensitivity. Some V segments could not be told apart, so they were left out, TRBV6-2 and TRBV6-3 among them. Later on, a genetic analysis was performed. It linked a missense variant in DCLRE1C with V- and J-gene trimming of TCR beta.

The study ran its PCR with 60 Vbeta and 13 Jbeta primers. Produced via immunoSEQ multiplex PCR; TCRdb's table is partial and in-frame only. The table shows approximately 110,000 clones, with roughly 71% occurring only once. A remark on this clone: Its antigen is not identified.

Per the germline V gene, CDR1 is MNHEY and CDR2 is SVGAGI. J was trimmed by 4 bases and V by 6 bases; bases with no gene match: 8. The CDR3 consists of 14 residues. The TCR originated in a woman aged 45-65 years in good health and CMV-seropositive. The rearrangement links TRBV6-5 to TRBJ1-2; TRBD1 aligns across 7 bases. Material: PBMCs. DNA of the CDR3: TGTGCCAGCAGCATGACAGGGAATTCCTATGGCTACACCTTC. Translating gives CASSMTGNSYGYTF.